This T cell receptor (beta chain) was obtained from a study of blood T cell repertoires in COVID-19. This table comes from immunoSEQ multiplex PCR, and its TCRdb copy is limited to in-frame clones, with some not included. The table records 310,000 or so clones, about 83% of them present only once. The specimen sequenced was peripheral blood. This TCR was sampled from a woman aged 45-65 years with acute or convalescent COVID-19.

CDR3 residues: CASTDGGPNTEAFF. CDR3 coding DNA: TGTGCCAGCACGGACGGGGGGCCGAACACTGAAGCTTTCTTT. The V gene is TRBV7-9, the J gene TRBJ1-1; D is perhaps TRBD1 (6 bases). Trimming shortened V by 7 bases and J by 1 base, and 13 bases separated the two germline ends. The germline CDR1 and CDR2 sequences are SEHNR and FQNEAQ (reference sequence). CDR3 length: 14 amino acids.